One TCR beta chain is described in this entry. Clones were read by immunoSEQ multiplex PCR, and TCRdb kept only the in-frame ones, dropping some. The repertoire consists of a few hundred thousand clones, with around 90% occurring once and the leading ten covering under 4%. The sample originates from a study of blood T cell repertoires in COVID-19. This CDR3 is built from 16 residues. Trimming took 2 bases from V and 1 from J; bases not matched to a gene: 6. The germline V gene has CDR1 LNHDA and CDR2 SQIVND (reference sequence). The specimen was peripheral blood. The source is a man aged 18 to 30 with active or convalescent COVID-19. This sequence joins TRBV19 and TRBJ1-1; 8 bases fit TRBD1. CDR3: CASSITRGTGNTEAFF. The CDR3 DNA reads TGTGCCAGTAGTATAACAAGAGGGACAGGGAACACTGAAGCTTTCTTT. Supplemented by reference TRBV19 and TRBJ1-1, the full variable domain reads DGGITQSPKYLFRKEGQNVTLSCEQNLNHDAMYWYRQDPGQGLRLIYYSQIVNDFQKGDIAEGYSVSREKKESFPLTVTSAQKNPTAFYLCASSITRGTGNTEAFFGQGTRLTVV.